One sample yielded the 3 T cell receptor beta chains listed below, sequenced in a study of T cell changes during pregnancy in multiple sclerosis. Clones were sequenced by immunoSEQ multiplex PCR, and TCRdb holds only the in-frame ones, with some missing. The data show about 60,000 clones, with under 95% seen just once and 0.15% to 0.25% held by the top ten. Here the sequenced sample was CD4+ T cells from peripheral blood mononuclear cells, taken in the second trimester of pregnancy. These receptors were taken from a female donor with multiple sclerosis, enrolled in a pregnancy study.

The chain links TRBV10-1 to TRBJ1-2; TRBD1 matches 7 bases. The CDR3 spans 15 residues. Trimming cost V 6 bases and J 8 bases; bases outside gene matches: 15. Germline V gene data show CDR1 as WNHNN and CDR2 as SYGVQD (reference sequence). This CDR3 is CASSETRTGLGGYTF. CDR3 DNA sequence: TGCGCCAGCAGCGAAACCCGGACAGGCCTCGGCGGCTACACCTTC.

This clone has just a few counts. J is TRBJ1-1 and V is TRBV6-1; D gene unclear. The CDR3 has 12 amino acids. Germline CDR1 reads MNHNS; CDR2 reads SASEGT. V lost 5 bases and J 3 bases, leaving 7 bases between the germline ends. The CDR3: CASSPGDTEAFF. CDR3 DNA sequence: TGTGCCAGCAGTCCCGGGGACACTGAAGCTTTCTTT.

CDR3 protein: CASSIPGTGAETQYF. DNA of the CDR3: TGTGCCAGTAGTATCCCCGGGACAGGGGCGGAGACCCAGTACTTC. V gene TRBV19 combines with J gene TRBJ2-5; TRBD1 aligns across 10 bases. CDR1 is LNHDA and CDR2 is SQIVND in the germline V gene (reference sequence). This CDR3 has 15 amino acids. The V and J ends lost 3 bases and 5 bases, in that order; junction bases with no gene match: 6.